The next 20 T cell receptor beta chains were all read from a single sample in a study of cytomegalovirus exposure and HLA in healthy donors. A multiplex PCR was run with 60 Vbeta primers and 13 Jbeta primers. Using immunoSEQ multiplex PCR, the repertoire was profiled, and TCRdb retains in-frame clones only, with some absent. The sample shows roughly 180,000 clones, 76% of them seen only once. Sample: PBMCs. The receptors were sampled from a female donor in good health and CMV-seronegative.

The J gene is TRBJ1-6, the V gene TRBV4-2, with 9 nucleotides matching TRBD1. Per the germline V gene, CDR1 is LGHNA and CDR2 is YNFKEQ. The CDR3 is made up of 18 amino acids. Trimming took 3 bases from V and 2 from J; bases not matched to a gene: 8. The CDR3, as DNA: TGTGCCAGCAGCCATCGAGGGACAGGGCTAACCTATAATTCACCCCTCCACTTT. This translates into CASSHRGTGLTYNSPLHF.

This chain connects TRBV6-5 to TRBJ2-1; no clear D gene. Trimming shortened V by 0 bases and J by 7 bases, and 10 bases separated the two germline ends. From germline, CDR1 is MNHEY and CDR2 SVGAGI. The CDR3 length is 14 residues. The CDR3 sequence: CASSYSMNQNEQFF. The CDR3, as DNA: TGTGCCAGCAGTTACTCGATGAACCAGAATGAGCAGTTCTTC.

The genes are TRBV2 and TRBJ1-4; D is uncertain. Germline V lookup: CDR1 SNHLY, CDR2 FYNNEI. This CDR3 is 13 amino acids long. Trimming cost V 2 bases and J 13 bases, with 14 bases left between them. The CDR3 DNA reads as TGTGCCAGCAGTGAAAGGGAAGTCGGGAGACTGTTTTTT. This translates into CASSEREVGRLFF.

In this sample, this clone turned up a few times. The chain is built from TRBV4-3 and TRBJ1-2, with 11 bases identical to TRBD1. This CDR3 has 15 residues. V gave up 2 bases and J gave up 2 bases; unmatched junction bases: 1. Per germline, CDR1 LGHNA and CDR2 YSLEER. Here the CDR3 reads CASSQRTGGNYGYTF. For the CDR3, the DNA is TGCGCCAGCAGCCAACGGACAGGGGGCAACTATGGCTACACCTTC.

This clone turned up a few times. This chain uses TRBV15 with TRBJ2-4; 9 bases fit TRBD1. The CDR3 is 14 residues long. J lost 5 bases, V lost 4 bases, and 3 bases had no gene match. Germline V gene sequence: CDR1 LNHNV, CDR2 YYDKDF (reference sequence). The CDR3 loop reads CATSTRDRENIQYF. CDR3 sequence (DNA): TGTGCCACCAGCACCCGGGACAGGGAAAACATTCAGTACTTC.

This chain connects TRBV5-6 to TRBJ1-2, with 9 bases matching TRBD1. The V gene end was trimmed by 5 bases and the J gene end by 5 bases; junction bases not matched to a gene: 10. Germline CDR1 is SGHDT and CDR2 is YYEEEE. CDR3 length: 15 amino acids. CDR3 coding DNA: TGTGCCAGCAGATTCGGACAGGGGAACGTTTATGGCTACACCTTC. It specifies CASRFGQGNVYGYTF.

The rearrangement links TRBV18 to TRBJ2-7; 8 bases are a match to TRBD1. Per germline, CDR1 KGHSH and CDR2 LQKENI. The CDR3 contains 15 residues. With 3 bases clipped from V and 4 bases from J, the junction kept 8 bases outside the gene matches. This chain's CDR3 is CASSPPGQGLYEQYF. Written as DNA, the CDR3 is TGTGCCAGCTCACCCCCTGGACAGGGCTTATACGAGCAGTACTTC. The full variable domain, in which reference TRBV18 and TRBJ2-7 provide the parts outside the CDR3, is NAGVMQNPRHLVRRRGQEARLRCSPMKGHSHVYWYRQLPEEGLKFMVYLQKENIIDESGMPKERFSAEFPKEGPSILRIQQVVRGDSAAYFCASSPPGQGLYEQYFGPGTRLTVT.

This clone was counted a few times. The genes are TRBV6-5 and TRBJ2-2; TRBD1 agrees at 8 bases. V was clipped by 8 bases and J by 6 bases; unmatched bases: 8. This CDR3 is 14 amino acids long. The V gene's germline CDR1 is MNHEY and CDR2 SVGAGI. In DNA, the CDR3 is TGTGCCAGCGGCCGACAGGGGCCACCCGGGGAGCTGTTTTTT. Its protein product is CASGRQGPPGELFF.

J is TRBJ2-3 and V is TRBV9; D is undetermined. In germline, CDR1 is SGDLS, CDR2 YYNGEE. Trimming pared 3 bases from V and 0 bases from J, leaving 11 bases between. This CDR3 comprises 15 residues. CDR3 region: CASSAGGLSTDTQYF. As DNA, the CDR3 is TGTGCCAGCAGCGCCGGTGGGCTCAGCACAGATACGCAGTATTTT.

This chain links TRBV5-1 with TRBJ2-6, with TRBD1 identical over 8 bases. Germline CDR1 and CDR2: SGHRS and YFSETQ. The length of the CDR3 is 17 residues. J gave up 2 bases and V 4 bases, and 8 bases lay outside the gene matches. CDR3 DNA: TGCGCCAGCAGCCCCGGACAGGGAAATACTGGGGCCAACGTCCTGACTTTC. Translation gives CASSPGQGNTGANVLTF.

The chain is built from TRBV7-8 and TRBJ2-1; 9 nucleotides agree with TRBD1. Germline loops: CDR1 SGHVS, CDR2 FQNEAQ. Trimming at V came to 5 bases and at J to 11 bases, leaving 22 bases not matched to a gene. The CDR3 has 18 amino acids. For the CDR3, the DNA is TGTGCCAGCAGCCTCCGGCCTCCCGGGACAGGGCTACCCCTAAAGCAGTTCTTC. It specifies CASSLRPPGTGLPLKQFF. Filled out from reference TRBV7-8 and TRBJ2-1, the complete variable domain reads GAGVSQSPRYKVAKRGQDVALRCDPISGHVSLFWYQQALGQGPEFLTYFQNEAQLDKSGLPSDRFFAERPEGSVSTLKIQRTQQEDSAVYLCASSLRPPGTGLPLKQFFGPGTRLTVL.

V usage is TRBV7-6 and J usage is TRBJ2-7; the D is unclear. This CDR3 is 13 amino acids long. Trimming took off 5 bases at V and 2 bases at J, with 10 bases between the two ends. Germline CDR1 SGHVS, CDR2 FNYEAQ. CDR3: CASSRERTYEQYF. In DNA, the CDR3 is TGTGCCAGCAGCCGAGAGCGAACCTACGAGCAGTACTTC.

This chain uses TRBV18 with TRBJ2-5; D is undetermined. Germline assignment: CDR1 KGHSH and CDR2 LQKENI. CDR3 length: 13 residues. V lost 1 base and J 2 bases, leaving 5 bases between the germline ends. The CDR3 DNA reads as TGTGCCAGCTCACCACGCCAGCAAGAGACCCAGTACTTC. Translation: CASSPRQQETQYF.

This chain connects TRBV7-5 to TRBJ2-3; the table's D call, TRBD1, has no DNA check behind it. TRBV7-5 is flagged as a pseudogene. This CDR3 is built from 13 residues. The CDR3 here is CVRIQRQQVRGYF. DNA for the CDR3: TGTGTCAGAATCCAACGACAACAGGTCCGAGGGTATTTT.

The J gene is TRBJ2-3, the V gene TRBV6-1; the match to TRBD2 covers 9 bases. Germline lookup yields CDR1 MNHNS and CDR2 SASEGT. Trimming removed 2 bases from V and 2 bases from J; junction bases left unmatched: 8. This CDR3 is 17 amino acids long. The CDR3 loop reads CASSESLAGRITDTQYF. CDR3 DNA sequence: TGTGCCAGCAGTGAAAGTCTAGCGGGACGGATCACAGATACGCAGTATTTT.

The CDR3 coding sequence is TGCGCCAGCGGACCAGACAGGAGAGCCTACGAGCAGTACTTC. This gives the protein CASGPDRRAYEQYF. The gene calls are TRBV5-1 and TRBJ2-7; perhaps TRBD1 as D (6 bases). The CDR3 is 14 residues long. Trimming cost V 7 bases and J 2 bases, with 16 bases left between them. The germline gives CDR1 SGHRS, CDR2 YFSETQ.

This clone has more than one count but fewer than ten. This sequence joins TRBV7-2 and TRBJ2-1; 11 bases align to TRBD2. The CDR3 contains 16 residues. Trimming removed 5 bases from V and 3 bases from J; junction bases left unmatched: 6. Germline V gene lookup returns CDR1 SGHTA and CDR2 FQGNSA. In nucleotides, the CDR3 is TGTGCCAGCAGCCCGCTTAGCGGGGGGGTCTACAATGAGCAGTTCTTC. Protein: CASSPLSGGVYNEQFF. The full variable domain, in which reference TRBV7-2 and TRBJ2-1 provide the parts outside the CDR3, is GAGVSQSPSNKVTEKGKDVELRCDPISGHTALYWYRQSLGQGLEFLIYFQGNSAPDKSGLPSDRFSAERTGGSVSTLTIQRTQQEDSAVYLCASSPLSGGVYNEQFFGPGTRLTVL.

This clone was detected a few times. The chain links TRBV4-3 to TRBJ2-7; the match to TRBD1 covers 8 bases. The CDR3 length is 15 residues. With 5 bases clipped from V and 2 bases from J, the junction kept 8 bases outside the gene matches. Germline V gives CDR1 LGHNA, CDR2 YSLEER. DNA of the CDR3: TGCGCCAGCAGCAGGGTTCAGGGGGCGACCTACGAGCAGTACTTC. Amino acids: CASSRVQGATYEQYF.

CDR3 protein: CASTSGTGTSYEQYF. CDR3 coding DNA: TGTGCCAGCACCTCTGGGACAGGGACCTCCTACGAGCAGTACTTC. The chain combines TRBV11-2 with TRBJ2-7; 9 nucleotides line up with TRBD1. V lost 7 bases to trimming and J lost 0 bases; unmatched junction nucleotides: 7. Germline V gives CDR1 SGHAT, CDR2 FQNNGV. CDR3 length: 15 residues. The variable domain in full, completed from reference TRBV11-2 and TRBJ2-7, reads EAGVAQSPRYKIIEKRQSVAFWCNPISGHATLYWYQQILGQGPKLLIQFQNNGVVDDSQLPKDRFSAERLKGVDSTLKIQPAKLEDSAVYLCASTSGTGTSYEQYFGPGTRLTVT.

Of note for this clone: One end of the junction does not line up with germline, which may come from a read error. This sequence joins TRBV6-4 and TRBJ2-6, with a weak D call TRBD1 (5 bases). Germline assignment: CDR1 MRHNA and CDR2 SNTAGT. CDR3 size: 14 residues. The CDR3 DNA reads TGTGCCAGCAGTGACTTGGAAGGGGCCAACGGCCTGACTTTC. Translation: CASSDLEGANGLTF.